This T cell receptor beta chain stems from a study of Ad26.COV2.S vaccination and SARS-CoV-2 variants. Study summary: The Ad26.COV2.S arm of the COV1001 trial was where the donor was placed. Recipients of Ad26.COV2.S got it intramuscularly, once or twice 56 days apart.

The V end lost 1 base, the J end lost 0 bases, and 10 bases lay between the germline ends. Germline V lookup: CDR1 MNHNS, CDR2 SASEGT. The CDR3 is 16 amino acids. The method was immunoSEQ multiplex PCR; TCRdb's version includes in-frame clones alone and lacks a portion of them. The sample includes a few hundred thousand clones, 70% to 90% of them seen just once. This clone was observed a few times. Treatment given: roughly 20 received Ad26.COV2.S at low or high dose, single or two shots; about 5 received placebo; per-sample allocation not given. Day 63 following the first vaccine or placebo injection was when the samples were taken.

The receptor was derived from a person aged 18-65 years who received the Ad26.COV2.S COVID-19 vaccine or a placebo. The sequenced sample was peripheral blood, obtained in a trial of Ad26.COV2.S vaccine versus placebo. This sequence joins TRBV6-1 and TRBJ1-3; D not resolved. CDR3 in amino acids: CASSEGGWDSGNTIYF. CDR3 DNA sequence: TGTGCCAGCAGTGAAGGTGGGTGGGACTCTGGAAACACCATATATTTT.